These 15 T cell receptor beta chains came from one sample sequenced in a study of vaccination effects on CD4 cells after COVID-19 (dated by TCRdb to between 2021 and 2024). Their recognized antigens are unknown. The ViraFEST assay stimulated PBMC with viral peptide pools and then used TCR sequencing to identify antigen-specific CD4+ T cell clonotypes by expansion. After more than 9 days of culture, CD4+ T cells were isolated with the EasySep CD4+ T cell isolation kit. Two doses of either the BNT162b2 or the mRNA-1273 mRNA SARS-CoV-2 vaccine were administered to participants. Library creation used the immunoSEQ multiplex PCR assay. Imported from immuneACCESS, the table was reduced by TCRdb to in-frame sequences with V and J called. These copies leave out some clones; in studies compared against another copy, an unresolved V gene accounts for under half, and the cause of the remainder is not known. The sample table shows around 26,000 clones, and about 70% are seen once. 8.2% of the sample belongs to the ten largest clones.

The sequencing used CD4+ T cells from PBMCs cultured with SARS-CoV-2 spike peptides, collected after COVID-19 vaccination. Reading the label with the study, this specimen's cell subset or site is: SARS-CoV-2 spike overlapping peptide pool stimulation. The receptors were sampled from a human donor who received a COVID-19 vaccine.

The chain has TRBV7-8 and TRBJ2-1; 9 positions agree with TRBD2. CDR3 size: 17 residues. J gave up 8 bases and V 1 base, and 12 bases lay outside the gene matches. Germline values: CDR1 SGHVS, CDR2 FQNEAQ. For the CDR3, the DNA is TGTGCCAGCAGCTTAGGGCATCTAGCGGGGAGCTTTGATGAGCAGTTCTTC. Protein: CASSLGHLAGSFDEQFF.

The chain links TRBV6-1 to TRBJ2-7; D possibly corresponds to TRBD2 (6 bases). The V gene's germline CDR1 is MNHNS and CDR2 SASEGT. The CDR3 is made up of 13 amino acids. Between the trimmed V and J ends, which lost 3 bases and 4 bases, there was a span of 10 bases. The CDR3 reads CASSDGTLYEQYF. The DNA of the CDR3 is TGTGCCAGCAGTGACGGGACTCTATACGAGCAGTACTTC.

This chain connects TRBV19 to TRBJ2-3, with D possibly being TRBD1 or TRBD2 (5 bases each). The CDR3 has 17 amino acids. V lost 6 bases, J lost 2 bases, and 21 bases lay in between. Germline CDR1 is LNHDA and CDR2 is SQIVND (reference sequence). As DNA, the CDR3 is TGTGCCAGTAGAAATTTTGGGCAGGGACCCACCACAGATACGCAGTATTTT. This translates into CASRNFGQGPTTDTQYF.

V usage is TRBV5-1 and J usage is TRBJ2-3; 7 positions match TRBD2. This CDR3 has 16 amino acids. The ends lost 0 bases at V and 1 base at J; junction bases unmatched: 5. Germline CDR1 and CDR2: SGHRS and YFSETQ. This CDR3 reads CASSLAGLTGTDTQYF. The CDR3 DNA sequence: TGCGCCAGCAGCTTGGCGGGACTAACTGGCACAGATACGCAGTATTTT.

This sequence joins TRBV11-2 and TRBJ2-2; D remains ambiguous. Germline V lookup: CDR1 SGHAT, CDR2 FQNNGV. V lost 4 bases and J 0 bases, leaving 12 bases between the germline ends. This CDR3 comprises 16 residues. The CDR3 protein is CASSSPAASNTGELFF. The CDR3 nucleotides are TGTGCCAGCAGCTCACCGGCGGCCTCGAACACCGGGGAGCTGTTTTTT.

The chain uses TRBV6-5 and TRBJ1-1; D possibly corresponds to TRBD1 (5 bases). Germline V gene data show CDR1 as MNHEY and CDR2 as SVGAGI. The CDR3 runs to 12 residues. Trimming shortened V by 6 bases and J by 1 base, and 6 bases separated the two germline ends. In nucleotides, the CDR3 is TGTGCCAGCAGGGACAAGAACACTGAAGCTTTCTTT. This sequence encodes CASRDKNTEAFF.

The chain joins TRBV6-4 to TRBJ2-5; 12 bases align to TRBD2. The CDR3 is made up of 15 amino acids. In germline, CDR1 is MRHNA, CDR2 SNTAGT. The V segment lost 2 bases and the J segment 4 bases; nucleotides outside the gene matches: 2. The CDR3 sequence: CASSDLAGGPETQYF. CDR3 nucleotides: TGTGCCAGCAGTGACCTAGCGGGGGGGCCAGAGACCCAGTACTTC.

The chain joins TRBV11-2 to TRBJ2-5; 8 bases are shared with TRBD2. V lost 0 bases and J lost 3; bases outside the gene matches: 12. This CDR3 contains 18 residues. The V gene's germline CDR1 is SGHAT and CDR2 FQNNGV. CDR3 protein: CASSLDIPGTRMEETQYF. The DNA for the CDR3 is TGTGCCAGCAGCTTAGATATCCCCGGGACTAGGATGGAAGAGACCCAGTACTTC.

This clone was recorded a few times. Other DNA sequences from this sample encode an identical CDR3 as well. The genes are TRBV6-2 or TRBV6-3 and TRBJ2-5; D ambiguous. CDR1 MNHEY and CDR2 SVGEGT come from the germline V gene. V lost 0 bases and J 1 base, leaving 6 bases between the germline ends. There are 14 residues in the CDR3. The CDR3 loop reads CASSYSGSQETQYF. The CDR3 DNA sequence: TGTGCCAGCAGTTACTCGGGCAGCCAAGAGACCCAGTACTTC.

J is TRBJ1-4 and V is TRBV3-1 (or the pseudogene TRBV3-2); 7 bases agree with TRBD1. The V segment lost 0 bases and the J segment 8 bases; nucleotides outside the gene matches: 9. This CDR3 comprises 16 residues. Per germline, CDR1 LGHDT and CDR2 YNNKEL (reference sequence). CDR3 nucleotide sequence: TGTGCCAGCAGCCAAGAACTGACAGGGCTTGGAGAAAAACTGTTTTTT. Amino acids: CASSQELTGLGEKLFF.

The chain employs TRBV7-9 and TRBJ2-5, with 11 positions matching TRBD1. This CDR3 is 14 amino acids long. J gave up 5 bases and V 2 bases, and 1 base lay outside the gene matches. CDR1 is SEHNR and CDR2 is FQNEAQ in the germline V gene (reference sequence). This CDR3 is CASSLRDRGETQYF. Written as DNA, the CDR3 is TGTGCCAGCAGCTTAAGGGACAGGGGGGAGACCCAGTACTTC.

The rearrangement uses TRBV20-1 and TRBJ2-1; 7 bases line up with TRBD1. Germline lookup yields CDR1 DFQATT and CDR2 SNEGSKA (reference sequence). This CDR3 comprises 16 residues. V shed 3 bases and J 0 bases; nucleotides not matched to a gene: 8. The CDR3 spells CSASTQTGISYNEQFF. Written as DNA, the CDR3 is TGCAGTGCTAGTACGCAGACAGGGATCTCCTACAATGAGCAGTTCTTC.

This sequence joins TRBV6-4 and TRBJ1-1; a possible D gene is TRBD1 (5 bases). Germline values: CDR1 MRHNA, CDR2 SNTAGT. Trimming removed 3 bases at V and 6 bases at J, with 11 bases between. The CDR3 extends over 13 amino acids. CDR3 residues: CASSEQGEAEAFF. Written as DNA, the CDR3 is TGTGCCAGCAGTGAGCAGGGTGAAGCTGAAGCTTTCTTT.

J is TRBJ2-1 and V is TRBV6-6; 7 nucleotides agree with TRBD1. From germline, CDR1 is MNHNY and CDR2 SVGAGI (reference sequence). V shed 5 bases and J 1 base; nucleotides not matched to a gene: 5. The CDR3 covers 15 residues. The CDR3 DNA reads TGTGCCAGCAGTAATAGACAGGGATCCTACAATGAGCAGTTCTTC. Translated: CASSNRQGSYNEQFF.

The J gene is TRBJ1-6, the V gene TRBV6-5, with 7 bases aligning to TRBD1. In germline, CDR1 is MNHEY, CDR2 SVGAGI. This CDR3 contains 15 residues. V lost 7 bases and J lost 4; bases outside the gene matches: 7. In DNA form, the CDR3 reads TGTGCCAGCACCCTAGCGACAGGGTATAATTCACCCCTCCACTTT. It encodes CASTLATGYNSPLHF.